This T cell receptor beta chain was captured in a study of T cells in Graves' hyperthyroidism and ophthalmopathy (dated by TCRdb to between 2018 and 2021). Background for the entire study: Peripheral blood samples were taken at initial diagnosis, before any treatment was given. The 85 to 100 discovery patients were randomly split 7:3 into training and test sets. The study also compared thyroid tissue and blood T-cell repertoires from about six Graves' hyperthyroidism patients. The paper describes TCR Vbeta CDR3 sequencing of 135 peripheral blood samples, made up of fewer than 50 ophthalmopathy patients, approximately 73 hyperthyroidism patients and some 17 progressor patients. After sampling, hyperthyroidism patients received methimazole starting at 30 mg daily, and ophthalmopathy patients received high-dose intravenous methylprednisolone. To identify TCR V-J signatures that set the groups apart, the researchers used a discovery cohort of approximately 98 patients, made up of 43 with Graves' ophthalmopathy and some 60 with stable Graves' hyperthyroidism. An independent validation cohort of around 19 hyperthyroidism patients and 17 patients who later progressed to ophthalmopathy tested prospective prediction of ophthalmopathy.

Amplification of TCR beta CDR3 regions was carried out from RNA transcripts. The TCR CDR3 was subjected to a first round of RT-PCR using the HTBI primer set and the Qiagen OneStep RT-PCR kit. Libraries were constructed in a second round of multiplex PCR, after which size selection and purification were carried out. Sequencing of the libraries was done on an Illumina HiSeq2000 using paired-end 100 bp reads. On the authors' methods: SOAPnuke was used to process the raw data, removing reads that contained adapters or uncalled bases, had a mean Phred below 15, or lacked an exact match to the constant primer or identifier. High-quality paired reads were merged using COPE v1.2.5, and each unique nucleotide sequence was defined as a clonotype. MiTCR v1.1 was used to align the clonotypes against IMGT TRBV, TRBD and TRBJ reference segments. Only V-J combinations with frequency above 0.0001, covering about 99% of repertoires, were analysed. A TCS score was defined as the ratio of F50 (clonal expansion) to E x V (chaos), with BLOSUM62-based TCRdist applied between CDR3 peptides within each V-J. Welch's t-statistics and random forest reduced around 550 V-J features to 10 to 15, which were used in a naive Bayes classifier (R e1071). Using fastp at Q25 and MiXCR, TCRdb reprocessed the public reads and kept productive beta chains. Rows merge per CDR3 protein into single entries with the most common DNA and genes. The V and J calls come from TCRdb's annotation, not from the publication. This sample is represented by 400,000 to 600,000 distinct CDR3 sequences; 20% of them were singletons. The ten biggest clones cover around a quarter of the sample.

A patient counted as having stable Graves' hyperthyroidism if no progression to ophthalmopathy occurred over 18 months of follow-up. Hyperthyroidism patients were newly diagnosed, had a disease duration of under 2 months, and were aged 18 to 65 years. Exclusion was applied to patients with uncontrolled infections, other autoimmune diseases, pregnancy or lactation. Diagnoses were based on clinical symptoms, serum thyroxine and TRAb, thyroid ultrasound and orbital computed tomography. Ficoll-Paque density gradient centrifugation was used to isolate PBMCs from approximately 10 ml of fresh peripheral blood. Total RNA was extracted using Trizol reagent, and RNA quality was assessed on an Agilent 2100 Bioanalyzer. Comment on this clonotype: The antigen it recognizes is unknown. One base away there is no much larger clone; base qualities are not given.

Study-wide conclusions, independent of this receptor: Sample size was not statistically predetermined, and investigators were not blinded to group allocation. Most expanded thyroid clonotypes (frequency above 0.001) were also detected in blood, suggesting blood repertoires may reflect thyroid immune responses. In validation, the model predicted progression to ophthalmopathy with 60% to 71% sensitivity and 72.22% specificity, a median of about 6.7 months before onset. Ophthalmopathy was separated from stable hyperthyroidism by a 13 V-J signature model, with just over 85% sensitivity and about 81% specificity obtained in cross-validation and 80%/75% obtained in testing.

As encoded in the germline V gene, CDR1 is SGHAT while CDR2 is FQNNGV. CDR3 length: 15 amino acids, cysteine to phenylalanine. Here the CDR3 DNA is all that survives: 45 bases in frame from base 1. Trimming takes 0 bases from V and 5 bases from J, and the germline ends sit 13 bases apart. Input material: blood. The chain employs TRBV11-2 and TRBJ1-1, with a tentative D gene TRBD1 over 5 matching bases. This TCR was sampled from a man younger than 35 with Graves' hyperthyroidism. CDR3 loop: CASSLDTGTRTEAFF. The sequenced DNA: TGTGCCAGCAGCTTAGACACCGGGACCCGAACTGAAGCTTTCTTT.